This TCR beta chain derives from a study of T-cell reconstitution after alpha-beta-depleted transplantation in children. Regarding the study as a whole: By one year post-transplant, T-cell counts and diversity largely arose from T cells that were newly produced. From surviving recipient T cells and thymic progenitors came the high day-60 TCRbeta diversity observed in some patients. About two months after transplant, alpha-beta T cells reportedly came from several hundred expanded graft clones.

This clonotype was detected ten times or more. Its target is not known. As it was prepared, the TCRbeta library received unique molecular identifiers. From the PCR reads, TCRdb called clonotypes with MiXCR, one entry per CDR3 protein. The sample yields 600,000 to 800,000 distinct CDR3 sequences, about an eighth seen once. CDR1 is LGHDT and CDR2 is YNNKEL in the germline V gene (reference sequence). V was clipped by 3 bases and J by 3 bases, with 18 bases between them. The CDR3 runs 16 residues. This clonotype was obtained from a girl aged 2 to 9 with congenital amegakaryocytic thrombocytopenia, due to receive a stem cell transplant. The material was PBMCs, obtained before TCRalphabeta/CD19-depleted stem cell transplant. This rearrangement joins TRBV3-1 to TRBJ2-7; D might be TRBD2 (6 bases). Written as DNA, the CDR3 is TGTGCCAGCAGCCAGAACATAGGGACTCCAAACTACGAGCAGTACTTC. Encoded protein: CASSQNIGTPNYEQYF.